This section outlines one T cell receptor (beta chain) sequence together with its context. TCRdb's table, derived via immunoSEQ multiplex PCR, lists solely in-frame clones and lacks some. The sample yields roughly 40,000 clones, roughly nine tenths seen once. The data were taken from a study of T cell changes during pregnancy in multiple sclerosis. The CDR3 totals 15 residues. Germline CDR1 is LNHDA and CDR2 is SQIVND (reference sequence). Trimming pared 5 bases from V and 9 bases from J, leaving 20 bases between. The rearrangement links TRBV19 to TRBJ1-3; D is unresolved. The sequence derives from a female donor with multiple sclerosis, enrolled in a pregnancy study. The sample was CD4+ T cells from peripheral blood mononuclear cells, taken before pregnancy. CDR3 in DNA: TGTGCCAGTAGTCCTACCTCGGGGAAATGGGTCACCATATATTTT. Protein product: CASSPTSGKWVTIYF.